This T cell receptor beta chain was identified in a study of shared clonotypes between healthy human individuals. Study findings and constraints: The authors expected sequencing depth to affect clonotype sharing among donors.

Here immunoSEQ multiplex PCR was the method, and the copy in TCRdb shows in-frame clones only, minus some. The sample holds about 2.4 million clones; just over 90% are singletons and the top ten take roughly 0.13%. Of note for this clone: Its antigen is not identified.

There were no recent acute infections or vaccinations among the donors, who were healthy HIV-negative adults. Division of CD4+ cells produced a CD45RA+ naive subset and a CD45RA-negative memory subset. Germline CDR1 MNHNY, CDR2 SVGAGI (reference sequence). This CDR3 contains 14 residues. Trimming pared 6 bases from V and 1 base from J, leaving 12 bases between. The sequenced material came from naive CD4+ T cells sorted from blood. Documented subset: CD45RA+ positively selected. This TCR was sampled from a man between 18 and 29 years old in good health. The V and J genes are TRBV6-6 and TRBJ1-1; D is unclear. The CDR3 nucleotides read TGTGCCAGCAGAAATTTAGTGCGGAACACTGAAGCTTTCTTT. This sequence encodes CASRNLVRNTEAFF.